This paragraph reports one T cell receptor (beta chain). Method: immunoSEQ multiplex PCR; TCRdb's copy keeps in-frame clones and lacks some. The table has 68,000 or so clones, approximately 79% seen once; the top ten hold around 8.5%. Time point here: baseline, week 1 (first vaccination visit). Treatment specified: pre-vaccination baseline after standard-of-care therapy. The data are from a study of a mutant IDH1 vaccine in newly diagnosed glioma. Study as a whole: The sex distribution of treated patients was about 60% male and approximately 40% female, with a mean age of around 43 years. The therapy given earlier, which was standard therapy, consisted of radiotherapy, temozolomide, or both, and most of the patients received both.

The receptor's source is a man aged 45-60 years with glioma. The sequencing here drew on PBMCs, taken from a glioma patient treated with radiotherapy, temozolomide or both.

CDR3 sequence: CASSATGNQPQHF. The DNA for the CDR3 is TGTGCCAGCAGCGCCACGGGGAATCAGCCCCAGCATTTT. The genes are TRBV6-5 and TRBJ1-5; no firm D call. Germline-derived CDR1 and CDR2 are MNHEY and SVGAGI. The V end was cut by 6 bases, the J end by 4 bases, with 10 bases between. The CDR3 length is 13 residues.